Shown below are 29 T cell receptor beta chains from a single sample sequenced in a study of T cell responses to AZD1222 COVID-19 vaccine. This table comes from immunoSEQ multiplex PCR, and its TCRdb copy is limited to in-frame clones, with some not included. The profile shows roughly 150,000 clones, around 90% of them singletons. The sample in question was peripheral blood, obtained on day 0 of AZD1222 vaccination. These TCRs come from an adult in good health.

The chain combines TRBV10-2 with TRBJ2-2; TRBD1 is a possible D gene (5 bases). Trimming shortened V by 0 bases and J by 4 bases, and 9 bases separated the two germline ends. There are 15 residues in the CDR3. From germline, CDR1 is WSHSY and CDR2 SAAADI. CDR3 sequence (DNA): TGCGCCAGCAGTGAGTCGAATCAGGGCACCGGGGAGCTGTTTTTT. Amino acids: CASSESNQGTGELFF.

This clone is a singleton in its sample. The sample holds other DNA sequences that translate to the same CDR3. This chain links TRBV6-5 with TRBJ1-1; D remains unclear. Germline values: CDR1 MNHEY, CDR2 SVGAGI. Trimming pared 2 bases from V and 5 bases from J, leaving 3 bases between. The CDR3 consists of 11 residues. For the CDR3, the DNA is TGTGCCAGCAGTTACGGGACTGAAGCTTTCTTT. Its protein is CASSYGTEAFF.

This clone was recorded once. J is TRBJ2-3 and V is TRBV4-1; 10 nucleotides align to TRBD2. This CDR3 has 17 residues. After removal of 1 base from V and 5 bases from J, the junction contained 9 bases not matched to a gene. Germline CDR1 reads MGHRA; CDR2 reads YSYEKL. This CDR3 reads CASSQAVSGRAKDTQYF. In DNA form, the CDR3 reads TGCGCCAGCAGCCAAGCGGTAAGCGGGAGGGCCAAAGATACGCAGTATTTT.

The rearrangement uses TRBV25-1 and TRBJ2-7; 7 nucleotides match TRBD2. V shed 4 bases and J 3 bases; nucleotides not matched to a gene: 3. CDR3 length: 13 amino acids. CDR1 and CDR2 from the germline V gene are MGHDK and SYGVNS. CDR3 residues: CASSVGGGYEQYF. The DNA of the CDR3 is TGTGCCAGCAGTGTGGGGGGGGGCTACGAGCAGTACTTC.

The CDR3 DNA reads as TGTGCCAGCAGGGACGGATACAATGAGCAGTTCTTC. Translating gives CASRDGYNEQFF. The V and J genes are TRBV2 and TRBJ2-1; D is ambiguous. The length of the CDR3 is 12 residues. The germline CDR1 and CDR2 sequences are SNHLY and FYNNEI. V gave up 6 bases and J gave up 4 bases, with 7 bases separating them.

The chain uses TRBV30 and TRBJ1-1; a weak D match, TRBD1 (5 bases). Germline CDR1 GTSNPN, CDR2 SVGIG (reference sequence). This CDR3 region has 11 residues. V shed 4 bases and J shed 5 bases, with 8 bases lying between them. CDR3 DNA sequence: TGTGCCTGGAAAAAGGGGACTGAAGCTTTCTTT. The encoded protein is CAWKKGTEAFF.

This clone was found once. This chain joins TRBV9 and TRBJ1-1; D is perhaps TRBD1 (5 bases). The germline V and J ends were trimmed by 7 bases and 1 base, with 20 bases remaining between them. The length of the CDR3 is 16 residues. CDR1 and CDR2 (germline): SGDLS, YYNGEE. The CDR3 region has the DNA TGTGCCAGCTCCCAAAGCGCAGGGAGGGAGAACACTGAAGCTTTCTTT. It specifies CASSQSAGRENTEAFF. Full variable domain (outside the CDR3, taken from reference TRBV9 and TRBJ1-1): DSGVTQTPKHLITATGQRVTLRCSPRSGDLSVYWYQQSLDQGLQFLIQYYNGEERAKGNILERFSAQQFPDLHSELNLSSLELGDSALYFCASSQSAGRENTEAFFGQGTRLTVV.

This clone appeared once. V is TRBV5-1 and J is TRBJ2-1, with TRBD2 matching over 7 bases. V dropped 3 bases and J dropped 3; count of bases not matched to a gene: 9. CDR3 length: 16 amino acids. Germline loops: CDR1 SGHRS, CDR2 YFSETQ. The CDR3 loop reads CASSWLASGDYNEQFF. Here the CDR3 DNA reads TGCGCCAGCAGCTGGTTGGCTAGCGGAGACTACAATGAGCAGTTCTTC. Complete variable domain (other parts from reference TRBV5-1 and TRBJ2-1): KAGVTQTPRYLIKTRGQQVTLSCSPISGHRSVSWYQQTPGQGLQFLFEYFSETQRNKGNFPGRFSGRQFSNSRSEMNVSTLELGDSALYLCASSWLASGDYNEQFFGPGTRLTVL.

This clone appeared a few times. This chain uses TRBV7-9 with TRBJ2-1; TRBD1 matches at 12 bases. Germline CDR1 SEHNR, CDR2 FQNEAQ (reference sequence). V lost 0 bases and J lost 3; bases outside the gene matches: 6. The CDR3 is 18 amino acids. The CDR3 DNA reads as TGTGCCAGCAGCTTAGCCCCGGGACAGGGGGCTGTCTACAATGAGCAGTTCTTC. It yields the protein CASSLAPGQGAVYNEQFF.

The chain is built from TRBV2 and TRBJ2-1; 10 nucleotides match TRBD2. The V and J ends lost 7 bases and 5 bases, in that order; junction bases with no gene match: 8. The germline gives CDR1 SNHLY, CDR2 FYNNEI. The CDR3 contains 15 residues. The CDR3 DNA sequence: TGTGCCAGCAAGTGGGAGCGGGAGGGAAACAATGAGCAGTTCTTC. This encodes CASKWEREGNNEQFF.

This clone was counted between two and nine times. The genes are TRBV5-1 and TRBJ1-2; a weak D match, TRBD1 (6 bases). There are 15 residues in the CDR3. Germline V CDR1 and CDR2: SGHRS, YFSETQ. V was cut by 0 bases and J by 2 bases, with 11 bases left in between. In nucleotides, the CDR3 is TGCGCCAGCAGCTTGGGGGGGGCGCAGAACTATGGCTACACCTTC. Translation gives CASSLGGAQNYGYTF.

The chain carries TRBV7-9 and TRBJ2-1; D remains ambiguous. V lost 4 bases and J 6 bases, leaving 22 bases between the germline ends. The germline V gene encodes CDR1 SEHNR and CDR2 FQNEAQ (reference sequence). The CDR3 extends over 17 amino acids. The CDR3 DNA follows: TGTGCCAGCAGCTCCACCCGTGGGCGCGACCGTATCAATGAGCAGTTCTTC. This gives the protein CASSSTRGRDRINEQFF.

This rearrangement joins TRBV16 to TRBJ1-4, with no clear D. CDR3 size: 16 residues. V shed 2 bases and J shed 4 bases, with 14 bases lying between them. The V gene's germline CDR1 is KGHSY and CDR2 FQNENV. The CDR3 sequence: CASSQAPPTSNEKLFF. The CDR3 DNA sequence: TGTGCCAGCAGCCAAGCCCCGCCAACGAGTAATGAAAAACTGTTTTTT.

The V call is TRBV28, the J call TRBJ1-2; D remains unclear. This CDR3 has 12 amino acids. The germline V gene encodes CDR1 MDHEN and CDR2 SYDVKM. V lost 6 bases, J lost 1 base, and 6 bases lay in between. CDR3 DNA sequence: TGTGCCAGCAGAGCGCTTAACTATGGCTACACCTTC. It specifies CASRALNYGYTF.

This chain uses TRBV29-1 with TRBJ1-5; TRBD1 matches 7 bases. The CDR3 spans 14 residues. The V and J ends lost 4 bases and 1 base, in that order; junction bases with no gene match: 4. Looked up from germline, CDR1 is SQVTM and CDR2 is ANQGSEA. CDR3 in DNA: TGCAGCGTTGGAGGGGGCCTCAGCAATCAGCCCCAGCATTTT. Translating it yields CSVGGGLSNQPQHF. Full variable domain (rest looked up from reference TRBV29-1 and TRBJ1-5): SAVISQKPSRDICQRGTSLTIQCQVDSQVTMMFWYRQQPGQSLTLIATANQGSEATYESGFVIDKFPISRPNLTFSTLTVSNMSPEDSSIYLCSVGGGLSNQPQHFGDGTRLSIL.

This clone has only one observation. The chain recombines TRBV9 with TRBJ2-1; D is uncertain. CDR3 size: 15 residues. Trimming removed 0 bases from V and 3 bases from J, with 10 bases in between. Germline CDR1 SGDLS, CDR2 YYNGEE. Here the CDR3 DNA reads TGTGCCAGCAGCGTAGCCCCCTTGGGCTACAATGAGCAGTTCTTC. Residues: CASSVAPLGYNEQFF.

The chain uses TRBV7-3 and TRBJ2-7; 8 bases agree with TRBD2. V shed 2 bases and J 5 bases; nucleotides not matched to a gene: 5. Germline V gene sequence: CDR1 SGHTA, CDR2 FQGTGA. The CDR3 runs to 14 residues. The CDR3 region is CASSLRGLGDEQYF. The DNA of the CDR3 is TGTGCCAGCAGCTTACGGGGACTAGGTGACGAGCAGTACTTC.

The CDR3 region has the DNA TGTGCCAGCAGCTTCGCAGGGCTTGAAGCTTTCTTT. As protein: CASSFAGLEAFF. The chain has TRBV7-9 and TRBJ1-1; weak D call: TRBD1 (5 bases). Germline values: CDR1 SEHNR, CDR2 FQNEAQ (reference sequence). V lost 3 bases and J 7 bases, leaving 9 bases between the germline ends. The CDR3 has 12 residues.

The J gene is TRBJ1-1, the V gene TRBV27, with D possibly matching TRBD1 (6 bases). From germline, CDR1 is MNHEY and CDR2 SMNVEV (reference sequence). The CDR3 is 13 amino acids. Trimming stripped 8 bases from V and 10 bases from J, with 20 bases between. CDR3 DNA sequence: TGTGCCAGCGGGAAGCTGGGGGCGCAGACAGCTTTCTTT. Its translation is CASGKLGAQTAFF.

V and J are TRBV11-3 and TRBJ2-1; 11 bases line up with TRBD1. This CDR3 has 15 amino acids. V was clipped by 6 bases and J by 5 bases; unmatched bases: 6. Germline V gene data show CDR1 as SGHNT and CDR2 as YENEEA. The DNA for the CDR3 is TGTGCCAGCAGAAAGGACAGGGGGCACGACAATGAGCAGTTCTTC. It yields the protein CASRKDRGHDNEQFF.

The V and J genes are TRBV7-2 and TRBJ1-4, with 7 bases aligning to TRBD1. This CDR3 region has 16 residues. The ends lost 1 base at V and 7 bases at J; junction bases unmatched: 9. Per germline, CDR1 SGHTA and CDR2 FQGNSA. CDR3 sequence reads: CASSLGLTGNGEKLFF. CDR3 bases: TGTGCCAGCAGCTTAGGTCTGACAGGGAACGGTGAAAAACTGTTTTTT.

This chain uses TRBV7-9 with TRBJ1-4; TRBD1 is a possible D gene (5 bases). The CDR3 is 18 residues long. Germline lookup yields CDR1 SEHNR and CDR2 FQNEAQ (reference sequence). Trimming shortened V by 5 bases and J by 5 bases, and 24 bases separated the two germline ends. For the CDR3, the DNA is TGTGCCAGCAGCACCAGGCCGCGGGACTTTTGGGGAAATGAAAAACTGTTTTTT. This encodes CASSTRPRDFWGNEKLFF. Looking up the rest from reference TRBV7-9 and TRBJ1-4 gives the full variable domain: DTGVSQNPRHKITKRGQNVTFRCDPISEHNRLYWYRQTLGQGPEFLTYFQNEAQLEKSRLLSDRFSAERPKGSFSTLEIQRTEQGDSAMYLCASSTRPRDFWGNEKLFFGSGTQLSVL.

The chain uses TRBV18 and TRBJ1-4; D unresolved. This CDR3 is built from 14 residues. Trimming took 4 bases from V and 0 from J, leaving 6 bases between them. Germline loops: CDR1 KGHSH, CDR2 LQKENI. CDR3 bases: TGTGCCAGCTCACTGACACCAACTAATGAAAAACTGTTTTTT. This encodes CASSLTPTNEKLFF.

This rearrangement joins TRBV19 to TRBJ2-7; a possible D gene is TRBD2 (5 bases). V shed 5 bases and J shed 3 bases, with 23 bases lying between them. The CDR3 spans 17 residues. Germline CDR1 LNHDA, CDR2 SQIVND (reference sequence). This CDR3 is CASSPYLEGGEFYEQYF. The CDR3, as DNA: TGTGCCAGTAGTCCCTATCTTGAGGGCGGAGAATTCTACGAGCAGTACTTC.

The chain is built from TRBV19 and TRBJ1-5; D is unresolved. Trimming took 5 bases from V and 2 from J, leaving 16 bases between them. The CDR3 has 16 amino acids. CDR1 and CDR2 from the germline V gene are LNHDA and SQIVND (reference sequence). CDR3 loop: CASSVPGPAGNQPQHF. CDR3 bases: TGTGCCAGTAGTGTCCCTGGACCGGCGGGCAATCAGCCCCAGCATTTT.

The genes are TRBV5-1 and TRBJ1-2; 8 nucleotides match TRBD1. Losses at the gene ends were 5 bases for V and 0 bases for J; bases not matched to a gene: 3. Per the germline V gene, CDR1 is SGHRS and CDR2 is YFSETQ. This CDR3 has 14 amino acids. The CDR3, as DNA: TGCGCCAGCAGTACAGGGGGAGCTAACTATGGCTACACCTTC. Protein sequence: CASSTGGANYGYTF.

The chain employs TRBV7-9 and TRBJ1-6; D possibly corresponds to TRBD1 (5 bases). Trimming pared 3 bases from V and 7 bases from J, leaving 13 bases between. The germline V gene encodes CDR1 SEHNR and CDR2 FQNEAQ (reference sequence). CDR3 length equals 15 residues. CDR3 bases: TGTGCCAGCAGCTTTTCGGTTGACAGAAATTCACCCCTCCACTTT. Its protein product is CASSFSVDRNSPLHF.

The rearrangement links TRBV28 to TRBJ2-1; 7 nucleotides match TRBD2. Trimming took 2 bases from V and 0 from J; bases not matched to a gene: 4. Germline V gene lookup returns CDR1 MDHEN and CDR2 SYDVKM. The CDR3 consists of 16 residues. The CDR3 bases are TGTGCCAGCAGTTTAAGGGCGGGAGTCTCCTACAATGAGCAGTTCTTC. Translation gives CASSLRAGVSYNEQFF.

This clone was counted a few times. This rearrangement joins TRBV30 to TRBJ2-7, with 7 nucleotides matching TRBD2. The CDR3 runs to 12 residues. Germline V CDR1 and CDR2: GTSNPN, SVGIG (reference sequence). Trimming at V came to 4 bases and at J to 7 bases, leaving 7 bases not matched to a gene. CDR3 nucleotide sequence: TGTGCCTGGATCCAACGGGGAGGGGAGCAGTACTTC. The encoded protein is CAWIQRGGEQYF.